These 10 T cell receptor beta chains were all obtained from the same sample, sequenced in a study of sequential checkpoint blockade in melanoma (dated by TCRdb to between 2018 and 2020). Libraries were built with the immunoSEQ multiplex PCR assay. Held by TCRdb, this immuneACCESS table contains in-frame sequences only and omits some clones. Under half of the omission traces to an unresolved V gene where checked; the cause of the rest is unknown. In all, the sample holds more than 7,000 clones, and 60% to 80% of those were seen once. The ten biggest clones cover 24% of the sample. According to the study, the label for this sample's treatment or condition signals: randomized to nivolumab then ipilimumab (arm A) or the reverse (arm B). The sequences come from CD8+ T cells sorted from blood (inferred from file names), collected from a patient given nivolumab and ipilimumab in sequence. These receptors originate from a human donor with melanoma.

The table lists this clone with a count of one. The chain joins TRBV27 to TRBJ2-3; unclear D gene. CDR1 MNHEY and CDR2 SMNVEV come from the germline V gene (reference sequence). V lost 2 bases, J lost 0 bases, and 6 bases lay in between. The CDR3 is 14 residues long. CDR3 amino acids: CASSLTESTDTQYF. Written as DNA, the CDR3 is TGTGCCAGCAGTTTAACGGAGAGCACAGATACGCAGTATTTT.

The genes are TRBV18 and TRBJ1-1; 7 positions agree with TRBD1. Trimming at V came to 8 bases and at J to 4 bases, leaving 4 bases not matched to a gene. CDR3 length: 12 residues. The germline gives CDR1 KGHSH, CDR2 LQKENI. The DNA for the CDR3 is TGTGCCAGCGGATCAGGGGGCACTGAAGCTTTCTTT. Its translation: CASGSGGTEAFF.

V and J are TRBV2 and TRBJ2-3, with 10 bases that match TRBD2. The CDR3 runs 14 residues. V lost 11 bases and J lost 2; bases outside the gene matches: 7. Looked up from germline, CDR1 is SNHLY and CDR2 is FYNNEI. CDR3 region: CAADLAGDTDTQYF. CDR3 nucleotide sequence: TGTGCCGCCGATCTAGCGGGAGACACAGATACGCAGTATTTT.

The CDR3 nucleotides are TGTGCCAGCAGCTCCGGACAGGGCCACAATTCACCCCTCCACTTT. This codes for CASSSGQGHNSPLHF. This chain links TRBV28 with TRBJ1-6; 8 bases align to TRBD1. This CDR3 is built from 15 residues. Germline-derived CDR1 and CDR2 are MDHEN and SYDVKM. With 6 bases clipped from V and 7 bases from J, the junction kept 8 bases outside the gene matches.

V and J are TRBV28 and TRBJ2-7; 7 bases fit TRBD2. This CDR3 comprises 14 residues. Unmatched junction bases numbered 7, after V lost 3 bases and J lost 5 bases. Germline CDR1 is MDHEN and CDR2 is SYDVKM. The CDR3 bases are TGTGCCAGCAGTTTCGCGGGGGTAAGCCACGAGCAGTACTTC. Translated: CASSFAGVSHEQYF.

The chain joins TRBV30 to TRBJ2-7; possibly TRBD2 for D (5 bases). Germline V gene lookup returns CDR1 GTSNPN and CDR2 SVGIG (reference sequence). Trimming removed 3 bases from V and 4 bases from J, with 10 bases in between. The CDR3 loop spans 12 amino acids. For the CDR3, the DNA is TGTGCCTGGAGACCCCGGACTTACGAGCAGTACTTC. Translation: CAWRPRTYEQYF.

The genes are TRBV4-1 and TRBJ1-2, with D possibly TRBD1 on 5 matching bases. Germline V CDR1 and CDR2: MGHRA, YSYEKL. Trimming left V 0 bases short and J 3 bases short, with 8 bases between. CDR3 length: 14 residues. As DNA, the CDR3 is TGCGCCAGCAGCCAAGAATTAGGGGACTATGGCTACACCTTC. The encoded protein is CASSQELGDYGYTF.

The rearrangement uses TRBV6-6 and TRBJ2-3; TRBD1 agrees at 9 bases. V lost 6 bases and J lost 1; bases outside the gene matches: 5. The CDR3 has 15 amino acids. CDR1 and CDR2 from the germline V gene are MNHNY and SVGAGI (reference sequence). Written as DNA, the CDR3 is TGTGCCAGCAGCGACAGGGACAGGGGCACAGATACGCAGTATTTT. It translates to CASSDRDRGTDTQYF.

V usage is TRBV27 and J usage is TRBJ1-6, with TRBD1 matching 9 bases. The CDR3 is 14 residues long. Unmatched junction bases numbered 4, after V lost 0 bases and J lost 13 bases. Germline loops: CDR1 MNHEY, CDR2 SMNVEV (reference sequence). DNA of the CDR3: TGTGCCAGCAGTTTATCGGGGACAGGGTCGCCCCTCCACTTT. Encoded protein: CASSLSGTGSPLHF.

The V and J genes are TRBV19 and TRBJ1-1; 7 nucleotides match TRBD1. The CDR3 extends over 12 amino acids. V shed 7 bases and J 10 bases; nucleotides not matched to a gene: 9. CDR1 and CDR2 from the germline V gene are LNHDA and SQIVND (reference sequence). The DNA for the CDR3 is TGTGCCAGTACACAGGGGTCGGGTACAGCTTTCTTT. Translated: CASTQGSGTAFF.